The T cell receptor beta chain described here comes from a study of blood T cell repertoires in COVID-19. Profiled with immunoSEQ multiplex PCR; TCRdb holds only in-frame clones, not every one. The sample includes 250,000 to 300,000 clones, around 93% of them seen just once. Trimming shortened V by 6 bases and J by 4 bases, and 16 bases separated the two germline ends. Germline values: CDR1 SGHDT, CDR2 YYEEEE. CDR3 length: 14 amino acids. This sequence was found in a human donor in a cohort exposed to, infected with or recovered from COVID-19 (not recorded which). The donor label of this sample is uncertain. This chain joins TRBV5-6 and TRBJ1-2, with unresolved D. Sequenced: PBMCs or T cells enriched from blood (not recorded which). Here the CDR3 DNA reads TGTGCCAGCAACCGCCGGGGTATCGCCTATGGCTACACCTTC. The encoded protein is CASNRRGIAYGYTF. The full variable domain, rest sourced from reference TRBV5-6 and TRBJ1-2, is DAGVTQSPTHLIKTRGQQVTLRCSPKSGHDTVSWYQQALGQGPQFIFQYYEEEERQRGNFPDRFSGHQFPNYSSELNVNALLLGDSALYLCASNRRGIAYGYTFGSGTRLTVV.